The 17 T cell receptor beta chains listed next were all sequenced from one sample in a study of T-cell reconstitution after alpha-beta-depleted transplantation in children. Unique molecular identifiers tagged the TCRbeta library. Using its own MiXCR run on the PCR reads, TCRdb lists one record per CDR3 protein. The sample consists of about 340,000 distinct CDR3 sequences, under 20% of them appearing once. This specimen consisted of PBMCs, mostly from graft donor cells, obtained 360 days after TCRalphabeta/CD19-depleted stem cell transplant. Receptors were obtained from a male patient aged 2 to 9 who had a stem cell transplant for acute lymphoblastic leukemia, so the T cells may come from the graft donor.

In this sample, this clonotype turned up a few times. The chain employs TRBV27 and TRBJ2-1; D call uncertain. The CDR3 extends over 15 amino acids. Trimming cost V 6 bases and J 0 bases, with 12 bases left between them. Germline lookup yields CDR1 MNHEY and CDR2 SMNVEV (reference sequence). In DNA form, the CDR3 reads TGTGCCAGCAGACCCCACTCCAGCTCCTACAATGAGCAGTTCTTC. Its protein is CASRPHSSSYNEQFF.

There are a few counts of this clonotype. This sequence joins TRBV7-2 and TRBJ1-2, with unresolved D. Trimming cost V 2 bases and J 1 base, with 11 bases left between them. Germline CDR1 reads SGHTA; CDR2 reads FQGNSA. The CDR3 consists of 15 residues. CDR3 in DNA: TGTGCCAGCAGCTTAAGGAGGCCTGTTAACTATGGCTACACCTTC. Translating it yields CASSLRRPVNYGYTF.

Only a few counts were recorded for this clonotype. The chain links TRBV28 to TRBJ2-3, with D possibly being TRBD2 (6 bases). Germline loops: CDR1 MDHEN, CDR2 SYDVKM. The CDR3 has 14 amino acids. Trimming removed 6 bases from V and 4 bases from J, with 14 bases in between. CDR3 amino acids: CASSIIGTADTQYF. In DNA form, the CDR3 reads TGTGCCAGCAGCATCATCGGGACTGCAGATACGCAGTATTTT.

The sample holds a few counts of this clonotype. The V gene is TRBV7-9, the J gene TRBJ2-5; 7 bases are a match to TRBD1. From germline, CDR1 is SEHNR and CDR2 FQNEAQ (reference sequence). The CDR3 is 14 amino acids. V shed 4 bases and J 5 bases; nucleotides not matched to a gene: 7. CDR3 sequence (DNA): TGTGCCAGCAGCTCCACTCAAGGGGGCGAGACCCAGTACTTC. Translated: CASSSTQGGETQYF.

This clonotype was observed at least ten times. This chain uses TRBV29-1 with TRBJ2-3; D call uncertain. CDR1 and CDR2 (germline): SQVTM, ANQGSEA. Trimming left V 4 bases short and J 1 base short, with 3 bases between. The CDR3 runs to 11 residues. CDR3 sequence (DNA): TGCAGCGTTGTCCGCACAGATACGCAGTATTTT. It translates to CSVVRTDTQYF.

This rearrangement joins TRBV5-1 to TRBJ2-6; D is unresolved. The V end was cut by 0 bases, the J end by 0 bases, with 10 bases between. Germline values: CDR1 SGHRS, CDR2 YFSETQ. The length of the CDR3 is 17 residues. The CDR3 spells CASSLDGASSGANVLTF. Written as DNA, the CDR3 is TGCGCCAGCAGCTTGGATGGTGCGTCCTCTGGGGCCAACGTCCTGACTTTC.

This clonotype was seen more than once but under ten times. The chain employs TRBV9 and TRBJ2-3; D remains unclear. Trimming left V 7 bases short and J 6 bases short, with 12 bases between. The CDR3 loop spans 12 amino acids. CDR1 is SGDLS, CDR2 YYNGEE, per germline. The CDR3 spells CASAPSEDTQYF. The DNA for the CDR3 is TGTGCCAGCGCCCCCTCTGAGGATACGCAGTATTTT.

This chain connects TRBV12-5 to TRBJ2-1; no clear D gene. The CDR3 is 13 residues long. Germline V gene sequence: CDR1 LGHNT, CDR2 FRNRAP. The V end was cut by 2 bases, the J end by 3 bases, with 5 bases between. The CDR3 sequence is CASGLPHYNEQFF. The CDR3 nucleotides are TGTGCTAGTGGTTTGCCGCACTACAATGAGCAGTTCTTC.

This clonotype was counted at least ten times. The V and J genes are TRBV12-3 or TRBV12-4 and TRBJ2-6, with D maybe TRBD1 (6 bases). The CDR3 loop spans 15 amino acids. The V gene lost 5 bases and the J gene lost 4 bases, with 12 bases spanning the gap. The chain's CDR3 is CASSLTGTGANVLTF. The CDR3 region has the DNA TGTGCCAGCAGTCTAACAGGGACCGGGGCCAACGTCCTGACTTTC.

The V call is TRBV4-3, the J call TRBJ1-1; 7 nucleotides align to TRBD1. V gave up 6 bases and J gave up 4 bases; unmatched junction bases: 11. CDR3 size: 15 residues. Germline loops: CDR1 LGHNA, CDR2 YSLEER. In DNA, the CDR3 is TGCGCCAGCAGATCGGCGACAGGGCCGATCACTGAAGCTTTCTTT. Amino acid sequence: CASRSATGPITEAFF.

The chain uses TRBV12-3 or TRBV12-4 and TRBJ2-7, with 11 bases lining up with TRBD2. CDR3 length equals 16 residues. V shed 3 bases and J 3 bases; nucleotides not matched to a gene: 7. CDR3 nucleotide sequence: TGTGCCAGCAGTTTTGGGCTAGCGGGAGGTAACTACGAGCAGTACTTC. Amino acids: CASSFGLAGGNYEQYF.

The chain links TRBV25-1 to TRBJ2-5; the D call may be TRBD1 or TRBD2 (6 bases each). The CDR3 extends over 15 amino acids. Trimming left V 4 bases short and J 5 bases short, with 17 bases between. Germline V lookup: CDR1 MGHDK, CDR2 SYGVNS. CDR3 nucleotides: TGTGCCAGCAGTGTAGGAGGGGGTTGGGGTGAGACCCAGTACTTC. It specifies CASSVGGGWGETQYF.

The chain is built from TRBV5-1 and TRBJ2-1, with 13 bases fitting TRBD2. The CDR3 extends over 15 amino acids. Losses at the gene ends were 3 bases for V and 8 bases for J; bases not matched to a gene: 5. Looked up from germline, CDR1 is SGHRS and CDR2 is YFSETQ. In DNA, the CDR3 is TGCGCCAGCAGCTGGACTAGCGGGAGAGCCCATGAGCAGTTCTTC. Translated: CASSWTSGRAHEQFF.

The sample holds many counts of this clonotype. This rearrangement joins TRBV29-1 to TRBJ2-1; TRBD2 is a possible D gene (5 bases). V gave up 5 bases and J gave up 7 bases, with 18 bases separating them. This CDR3 region has 14 residues. The germline V gene has CDR1 SQVTM and CDR2 ANQGSEA. CDR3 protein: CSVRAPVALNEQFF. DNA for the CDR3: TGCAGCGTTAGGGCCCCGGTAGCGTTGAATGAGCAGTTCTTC.

The J gene is TRBJ1-5, the V gene TRBV12-5; 7 nucleotides line up with TRBD1. The CDR3 is made up of 17 amino acids. Trimming at V came to 6 bases and at J to 0 bases, leaving 11 bases not matched to a gene. CDR1 is LGHNT, CDR2 FRNRAP, per germline. The CDR3 here is CASGRDRVDDSNQPQHF. The CDR3 DNA reads TGTGCTAGTGGCCGAGACAGGGTCGATGATAGCAATCAGCCCCAGCATTTT.

V and J are TRBV4-1 and TRBJ2-6, with TRBD1 identical over 8 bases. Unmatched junction bases numbered 7, after V lost 0 bases and J lost 3 bases. The CDR3 loop spans 18 amino acids. Germline V lookup: CDR1 MGHRA, CDR2 YSYEKL. CDR3 residues: CASSQDRTGYGGANVLTF. CDR3 DNA: TGCGCCAGCAGCCAAGATCGGACAGGGTACGGTGGGGCCAACGTCCTGACTTTC.

This clonotype was seen only once. The CDR3 nucleotides are TGTGCCAGCAGCTTGGTCTTGGCGGGAGGGACCTACGAGCAGTACTTC. It encodes CASSLVLAGGTYEQYF. The chain has TRBV5-5 and TRBJ2-7; 9 positions agree with TRBD2. Germline loops: CDR1 SGHKS, CDR2 YYEKEE (reference sequence). The J segment lost 2 bases and the V segment lost 0 bases, leaving 6 bases of the junction unmatched. CDR3 length: 16 amino acids.